This entry is about one T cell receptor beta chain. Its antigen remains unidentified. The data were produced by immunoSEQ multiplex PCR, yet TCRdb's version contains in-frame clones alone and is incomplete. Of some 280,000 clones listed, 90% to 95% were seen once; the top ten hold 0.5% to 0.65%. This entry comes from a study of T cell responses to AZD1222 COVID-19 vaccine. Findings of the study overall: Donors, mostly white British, included more females; clonal diversity was possibly underestimated.

This specimen consisted of peripheral blood, obtained 28 days after the second AZD1222 dose. The sequence was collected from an adult who received the AZD1222 COVID-19 vaccine.

Written as DNA, the CDR3 is TGTGCCAGCAGTTACCGCCAGCGCGGTGGGCCAGAGACCCAGTACTTC. Amino acids: CASSYRQRGGPETQYF. V gene TRBV6-5 combines with J gene TRBJ2-5; D uncertain. The CDR3 extends over 16 amino acids. V gave up 2 bases and J gave up 4 bases, with 17 bases separating them. Germline values: CDR1 MNHEY, CDR2 SVGAGI.